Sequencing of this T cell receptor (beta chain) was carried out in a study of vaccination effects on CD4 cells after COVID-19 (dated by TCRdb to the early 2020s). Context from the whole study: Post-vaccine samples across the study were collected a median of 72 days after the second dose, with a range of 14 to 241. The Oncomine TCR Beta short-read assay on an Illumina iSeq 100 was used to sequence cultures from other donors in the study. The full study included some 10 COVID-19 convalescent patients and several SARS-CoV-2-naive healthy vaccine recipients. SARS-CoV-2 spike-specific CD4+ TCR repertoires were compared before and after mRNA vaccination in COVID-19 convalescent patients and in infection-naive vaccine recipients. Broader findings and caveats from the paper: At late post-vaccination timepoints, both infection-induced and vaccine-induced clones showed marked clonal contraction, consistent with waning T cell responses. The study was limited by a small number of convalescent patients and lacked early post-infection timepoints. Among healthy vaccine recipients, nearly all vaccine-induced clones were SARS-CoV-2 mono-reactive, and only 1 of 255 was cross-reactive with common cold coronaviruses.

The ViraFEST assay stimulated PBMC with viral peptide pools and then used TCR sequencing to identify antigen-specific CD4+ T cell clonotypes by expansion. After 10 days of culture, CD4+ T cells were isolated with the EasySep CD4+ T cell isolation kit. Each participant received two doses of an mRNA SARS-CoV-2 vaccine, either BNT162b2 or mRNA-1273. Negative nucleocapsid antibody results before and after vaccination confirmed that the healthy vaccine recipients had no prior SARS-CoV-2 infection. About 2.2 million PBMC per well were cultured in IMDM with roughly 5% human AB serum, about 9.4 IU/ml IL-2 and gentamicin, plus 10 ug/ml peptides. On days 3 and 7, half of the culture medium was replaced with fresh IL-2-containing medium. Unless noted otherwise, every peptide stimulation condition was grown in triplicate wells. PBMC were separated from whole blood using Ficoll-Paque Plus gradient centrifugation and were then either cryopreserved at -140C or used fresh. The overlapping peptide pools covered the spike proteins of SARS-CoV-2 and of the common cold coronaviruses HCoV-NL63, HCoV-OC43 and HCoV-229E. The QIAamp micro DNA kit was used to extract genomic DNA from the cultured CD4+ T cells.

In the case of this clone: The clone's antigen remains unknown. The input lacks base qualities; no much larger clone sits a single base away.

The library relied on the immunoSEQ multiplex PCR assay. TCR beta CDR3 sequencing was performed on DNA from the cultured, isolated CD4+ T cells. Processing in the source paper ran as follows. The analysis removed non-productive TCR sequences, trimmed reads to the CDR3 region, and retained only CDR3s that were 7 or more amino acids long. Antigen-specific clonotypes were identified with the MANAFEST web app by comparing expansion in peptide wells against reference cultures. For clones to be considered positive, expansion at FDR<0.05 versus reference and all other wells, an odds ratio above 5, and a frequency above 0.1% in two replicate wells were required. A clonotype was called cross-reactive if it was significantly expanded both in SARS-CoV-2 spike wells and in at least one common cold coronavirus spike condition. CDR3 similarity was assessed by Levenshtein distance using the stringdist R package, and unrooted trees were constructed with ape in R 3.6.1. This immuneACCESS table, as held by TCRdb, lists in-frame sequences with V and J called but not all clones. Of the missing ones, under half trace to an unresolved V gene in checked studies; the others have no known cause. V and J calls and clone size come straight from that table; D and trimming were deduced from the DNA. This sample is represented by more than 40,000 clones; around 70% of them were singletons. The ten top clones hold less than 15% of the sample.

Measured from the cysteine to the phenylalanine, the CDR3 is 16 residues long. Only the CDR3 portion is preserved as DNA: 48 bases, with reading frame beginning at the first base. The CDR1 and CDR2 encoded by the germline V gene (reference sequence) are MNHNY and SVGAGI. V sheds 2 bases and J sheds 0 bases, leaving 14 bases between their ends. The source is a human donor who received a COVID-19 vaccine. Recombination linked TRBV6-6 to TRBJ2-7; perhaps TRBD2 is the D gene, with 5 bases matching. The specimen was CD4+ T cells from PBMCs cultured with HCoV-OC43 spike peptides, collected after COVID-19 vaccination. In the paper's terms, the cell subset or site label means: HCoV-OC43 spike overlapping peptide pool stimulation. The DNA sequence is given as TGTGCCAGCAGTTACCCCCCGGAGCGGAGCTCCTACGAGCAGTACTTC. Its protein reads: CASSYPPERSSYEQYF.